A single sample is the source of the 13 T cell receptor beta chains below, sequenced in a study of early T cells in non-severe SARS-CoV-2 infection. Via MiXCR, TCRdb re-called the 5' RACE reads, giving one row per CDR3 protein. This table holds about 17,000 distinct CDR3 sequences, under 7% found once. The sample here was whole blood, taken at baseline. Receptors were obtained from an adult who was a healthcare worker with PCR-confirmed SARS-CoV-2 infection or an uninfected control (not recorded which).

This clonotype has a handful of counts. The rearrangement joins TRBV7-9 to TRBJ2-1; 10 bases fit TRBD2. V shed 3 bases and J 15 bases; nucleotides not matched to a gene: 8. This CDR3 comprises 13 residues. In germline, CDR1 is SEHNR, CDR2 FQNEAQ (reference sequence). The CDR3: CASSFSGGAYLFF. Here the CDR3 DNA reads TGTGCCAGCAGCTTCAGCGGGGGGGCCTATCTGTTCTTC.

This clonotype was picked up many times. The chain is built from TRBV12-3 or TRBV12-4 and TRBJ2-7, with D hard to call. Trimming pared 5 bases from V and 6 bases from J, leaving 14 bases between. The CDR3 runs to 13 residues. As DNA, the CDR3 is TGTGCCAGCAGTCCGAGCCCGACGGGCGAGCAGTACTTC. As protein: CASSPSPTGEQYF.

In its sample, this clonotype was seen many times. This chain joins TRBV7-2 and TRBJ1-1, with no clear D. This CDR3 spans 14 amino acids. V was cut by 3 bases and J by 1 base, with 9 bases left in between. The V gene's germline CDR1 is SGHTA and CDR2 FQGNSA. The CDR3 DNA reads TGTGCCAGCAGCTTTCCGACGGAGAACACTGAAGCTTTCTTT. It codes for CASSFPTENTEAFF.

This clonotype was recorded at least ten times. V usage is TRBV19 and J usage is TRBJ2-1, with TRBD1 as a possible D gene (6 bases). This CDR3 is 15 amino acids long. The germline V gene encodes CDR1 LNHDA and CDR2 SQIVND (reference sequence). Trimming left V 1 base short and J 2 bases short, with 9 bases between. The chain's CDR3 is CASSIAQGTYNEQFF. CDR3 coding DNA: TGTGCCAGTAGTATAGCGCAGGGGACCTACAATGAGCAGTTCTTC.

Many counts were recorded for this clonotype. V gene TRBV7-2 combines with J gene TRBJ2-1, with D uncertain. There are 16 residues in the CDR3. Germline V gives CDR1 SGHTA, CDR2 FQGNSA. The V gene lost 5 bases and the J gene lost 5 bases, with 19 bases spanning the gap. The CDR3 region is CASSPVAGSVNNEQFF. The CDR3 coding sequence is TGTGCCAGCAGCCCCGTCGCCGGGTCCGTGAACAATGAGCAGTTCTTC. Based on the CDR3 plus reference TRBV7-2 and TRBJ2-1, the full variable domain is GAGVSQSPSNKVTEKGKDVELRCDPISGHTALYWYRQSLGQGLEFLIYFQGNSAPDKSGLPSDRFSAERTGGSVSTLTIQRTQQEDSAVYLCASSPVAGSVNNEQFFGPGTRLTVL.

This clonotype was seen many times. The chain is built from TRBV29-1 and TRBJ2-3, with a possible D match to TRBD2 (6 bases). The CDR3 length is 13 residues. Trimming removed 6 bases from V and 0 bases from J, with 10 bases in between. The germline V gene has CDR1 SQVTM and CDR2 ANQGSEA. CDR3 nucleotide sequence: TGCAGCGTGGGGGGTAGGAGCACAGATACGCAGTATTTT. Residues: CSVGGRSTDTQYF.

Many counts were recorded for this clonotype. The J gene is TRBJ2-7, the V gene TRBV29-1, with 9 bases matching TRBD2. CDR1 is SQVTM and CDR2 is ANQGSEA in the germline V gene. The CDR3 has 13 residues. V shed 6 bases, J shed 3 bases, and the junction held 6 bases outside the gene matches. The CDR3 nucleotides read TGCAGCGTCGGGCGGGGGGGCCTCTACGAGCAGTACTTC. Encoded protein: CSVGRGGLYEQYF.

In its sample, this clonotype ranks as medium-sized. V is TRBV5-5 and J is TRBJ2-7; 8 nucleotides align to TRBD1. The V gene end was trimmed by 3 bases and the J gene end by 5 bases; junction bases not matched to a gene: 10. The CDR3 covers 15 residues. The germline V gene has CDR1 SGHKS and CDR2 YYEKEE (reference sequence). CDR3 coding DNA: TGTGCCAGCAGCTGGACGTCGGACAGGGTAAACGAGCAGTACTTC. Its protein product is CASSWTSDRVNEQYF.

This clonotype was counted ten times or more. V is TRBV20-1 and J is TRBJ2-6; D uncertain. V was clipped by 0 bases and J by 1 base, with 13 bases between them. CDR3 length equals 17 residues. Germline values: CDR1 DFQATT, CDR2 SNEGSKA (reference sequence). CDR3 bases: TGCAGTGCTAGAGATCCCCTAGGGCCATCTGGGGCCAACGTCCTGACTTTC. This translates into CSARDPLGPSGANVLTF.

The chain employs TRBV20-1 and TRBJ2-3; 8 bases agree with TRBD2. The CDR3 is 12 amino acids. Germline V CDR1 and CDR2: DFQATT, SNEGSKA (reference sequence). Trimming removed 3 bases from V and 15 bases from J; junction bases left unmatched: 11. The DNA for the CDR3 is TGCAGTGCTAGTGTCCCCAGCGGGGGCTTATATTTT. It yields the protein CSASVPSGGLYF.

Many counts were recorded for this clonotype. The rearrangement links TRBV6-2 or TRBV6-3 to TRBJ1-6; TRBD1 might be the D (5 bases). Germline V gives CDR1 MNHEY, CDR2 SVGEGT. The CDR3 loop spans 14 amino acids. V lost 4 bases to trimming and J lost 10 bases, with 14 bases between them. CDR3 loop: CASSLRDGESPLHF. DNA for the CDR3: TGTGCCAGCAGTTTGCGGGACGGGGAATCACCCCTCCACTTT.

This clonotype was recorded many times. This sequence joins TRBV7-2 and TRBJ2-5; no definite D call. The germline V and J ends were trimmed by 3 bases and 2 bases, with 7 bases remaining between them. The CDR3 consists of 13 residues. Germline values: CDR1 SGHTA, CDR2 FQGNSA. The CDR3 sequence is CASSLPEQETQYF. CDR3 DNA sequence: TGTGCCAGCAGCTTGCCTGAGCAAGAGACCCAGTACTTC.

Many counts were recorded for this clonotype. The rearrangement joins TRBV20-1 to TRBJ2-1; TRBD2 aligns across 12 bases. The length of the CDR3 is 17 residues. V trimming: 0 bases; J trimming: 5 bases; junction bases outside the gene matches: 8. Germline V CDR1 and CDR2: DFQATT, SNEGSKA (reference sequence). CDR3 in amino acids: CSARDLWTSGDHNEQFF. As DNA, the CDR3 is TGCAGTGCTAGAGATCTCTGGACTAGCGGGGATCACAATGAGCAGTTCTTC.